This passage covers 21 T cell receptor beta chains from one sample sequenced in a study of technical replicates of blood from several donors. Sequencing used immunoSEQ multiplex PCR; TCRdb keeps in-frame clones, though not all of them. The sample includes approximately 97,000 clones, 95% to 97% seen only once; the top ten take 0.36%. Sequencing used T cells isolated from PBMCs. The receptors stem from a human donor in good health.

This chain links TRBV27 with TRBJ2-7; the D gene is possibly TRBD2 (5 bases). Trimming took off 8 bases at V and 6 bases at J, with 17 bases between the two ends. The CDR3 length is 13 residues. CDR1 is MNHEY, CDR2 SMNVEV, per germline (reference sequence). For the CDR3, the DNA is TGTGCCAGCGCAAGGGAGCGTCGAAGCGAGCAGTACTTC. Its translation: CASARERRSEQYF.

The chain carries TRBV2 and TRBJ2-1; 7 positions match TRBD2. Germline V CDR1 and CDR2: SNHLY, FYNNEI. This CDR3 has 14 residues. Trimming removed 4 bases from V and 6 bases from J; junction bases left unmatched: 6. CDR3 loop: CASSATSQSNEQFF. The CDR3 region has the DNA TGTGCCAGCAGTGCGACTAGCCAGTCCAATGAGCAGTTCTTC. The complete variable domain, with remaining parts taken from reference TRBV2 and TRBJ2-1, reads EPEVTQTPSHQVTQMGQEVILRCVPISNHLYFYWYRQILGQKVEFLVSFYNNEISEKSEIFDDQFSVERPDGSNFTLKIRSTKLEDSAMYFCASSATSQSNEQFFGPGTRLTVL.

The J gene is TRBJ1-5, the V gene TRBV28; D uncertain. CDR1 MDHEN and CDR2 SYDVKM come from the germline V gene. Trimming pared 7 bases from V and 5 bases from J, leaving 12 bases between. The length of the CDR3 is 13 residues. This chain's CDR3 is CASTLTIYQPQHF. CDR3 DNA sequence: TGTGCCAGCACTCTGACAATTTATCAGCCCCAGCATTTT.

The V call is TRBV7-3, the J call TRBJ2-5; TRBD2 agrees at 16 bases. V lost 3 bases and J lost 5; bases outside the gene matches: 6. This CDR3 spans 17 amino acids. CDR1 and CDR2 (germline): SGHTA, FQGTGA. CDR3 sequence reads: CASSLGTSGRVVETQYF. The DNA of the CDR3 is TGTGCCAGCAGCTTGGGGACTAGCGGGAGGGTAGTCGAGACCCAGTACTTC.

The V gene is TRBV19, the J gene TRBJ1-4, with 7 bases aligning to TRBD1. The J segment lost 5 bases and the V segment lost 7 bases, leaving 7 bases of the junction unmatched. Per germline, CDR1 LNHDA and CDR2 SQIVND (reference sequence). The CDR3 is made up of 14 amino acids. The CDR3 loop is CASTVQGPNEKLFF. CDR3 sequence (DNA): TGTGCCAGTACCGTACAGGGGCCCAATGAAAAACTGTTTTTT.

CDR3 sequence: CASSYRGRRGLDTQYF. DNA of the CDR3: TGTGCCAGCAGTTACAGGGGGCGAAGGGGGTTAGATACGCAGTATTTT. The V and J genes are TRBV6-5 and TRBJ2-3; 7 bases are a match to TRBD1. Germline CDR1 is MNHEY and CDR2 is SVGAGI. Trimming took 2 bases from V and 5 from J; bases not matched to a gene: 10. CDR3 size: 16 residues.

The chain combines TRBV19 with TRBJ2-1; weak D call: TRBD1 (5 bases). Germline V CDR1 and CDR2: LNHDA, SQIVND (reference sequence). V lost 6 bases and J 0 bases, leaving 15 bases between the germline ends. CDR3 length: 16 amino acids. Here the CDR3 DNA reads TGTGCCAGTAGCGAAGCCCAGGGAAGCTCCTACAATGAGCAGTTCTTC. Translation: CASSEAQGSSYNEQFF.

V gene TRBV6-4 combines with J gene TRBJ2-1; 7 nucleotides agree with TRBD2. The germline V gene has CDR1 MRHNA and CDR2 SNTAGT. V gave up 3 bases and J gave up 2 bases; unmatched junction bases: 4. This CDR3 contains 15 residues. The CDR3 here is CASSDMSGTYNEQFF. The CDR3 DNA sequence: TGTGCCAGCAGTGATATGAGCGGGACCTACAATGAGCAGTTCTTC.

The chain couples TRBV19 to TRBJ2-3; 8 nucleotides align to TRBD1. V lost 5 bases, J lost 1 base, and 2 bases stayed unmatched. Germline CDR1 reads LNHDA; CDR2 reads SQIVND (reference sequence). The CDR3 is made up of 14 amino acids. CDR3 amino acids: CASSDRGGTDTQYF. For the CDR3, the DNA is TGTGCCAGTAGTGACAGGGGCGGCACAGATACGCAGTATTTT.

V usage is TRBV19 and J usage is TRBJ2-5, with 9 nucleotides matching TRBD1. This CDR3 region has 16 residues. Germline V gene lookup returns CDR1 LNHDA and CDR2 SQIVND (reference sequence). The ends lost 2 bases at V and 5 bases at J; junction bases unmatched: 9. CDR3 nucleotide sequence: TGTGCCAGTAGTATATCGACAGGGGGAGGTGGTGAGACCCAGTACTTC. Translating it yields CASSISTGGGGETQYF. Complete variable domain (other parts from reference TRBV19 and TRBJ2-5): DGGITQSPKYLFRKEGQNVTLSCEQNLNHDAMYWYRQDPGQGLRLIYYSQIVNDFQKGDIAEGYSVSREKKESFPLTVTSAQKNPTAFYLCASSISTGGGGETQYFGPGTRLLVL.

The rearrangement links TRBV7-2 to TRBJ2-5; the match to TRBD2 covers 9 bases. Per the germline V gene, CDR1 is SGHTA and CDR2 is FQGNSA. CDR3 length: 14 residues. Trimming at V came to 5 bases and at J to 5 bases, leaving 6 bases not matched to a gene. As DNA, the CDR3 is TGTGCCAGCAGCCCAGGGACTAGCCCTGAGACCCAGTACTTC. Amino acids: CASSPGTSPETQYF.

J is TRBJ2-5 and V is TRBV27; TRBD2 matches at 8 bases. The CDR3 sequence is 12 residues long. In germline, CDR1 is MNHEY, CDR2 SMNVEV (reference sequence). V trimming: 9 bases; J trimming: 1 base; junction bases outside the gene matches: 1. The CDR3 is CASGLAQETQYF. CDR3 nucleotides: TGTGCCAGTGGACTAGCCCAAGAGACCCAGTACTTC.

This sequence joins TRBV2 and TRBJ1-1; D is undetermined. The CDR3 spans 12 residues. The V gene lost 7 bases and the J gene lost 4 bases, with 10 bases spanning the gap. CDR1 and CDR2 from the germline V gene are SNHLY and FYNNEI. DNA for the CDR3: TGTGCCAGCACCGTCCGGGGCACTGAAGCTTTCTTT. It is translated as CASTVRGTEAFF. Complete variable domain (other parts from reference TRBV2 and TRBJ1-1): EPEVTQTPSHQVTQMGQEVILRCVPISNHLYFYWYRQILGQKVEFLVSFYNNEISEKSEIFDDQFSVERPDGSNFTLKIRSTKLEDSAMYFCASTVRGTEAFFGQGTRLTVV.

In DNA, the CDR3 is TGTGCCAGCACCAACTACGAGCAGTACTTC. Encoded protein: CASTNYEQYF. V and J are TRBV2 and TRBJ2-7; D gene ambiguous. This CDR3 has 10 residues. The ends were cut back, 7 bases at V and 3 bases at J, with 4 bases in the middle. Germline-derived CDR1 and CDR2 are SNHLY and FYNNEI.

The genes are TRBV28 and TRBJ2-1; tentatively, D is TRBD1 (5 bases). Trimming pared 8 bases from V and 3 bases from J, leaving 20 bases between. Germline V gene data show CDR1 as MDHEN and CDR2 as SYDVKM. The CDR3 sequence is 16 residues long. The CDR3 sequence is CASGSTGALFYNEQFF. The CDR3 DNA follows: TGTGCCAGCGGATCTACAGGAGCCCTTTTCTACAATGAGCAGTTCTTC. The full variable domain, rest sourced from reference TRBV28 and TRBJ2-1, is DVKVTQSSRYLVKRTGEKVFLECVQDMDHENMFWYRQDPGLGLRLIYFSYDVKMKEKGDIPEGYSVSREKKERFSLILESASTNQTSMYLCASGSTGALFYNEQFFGPGTRLTVL.

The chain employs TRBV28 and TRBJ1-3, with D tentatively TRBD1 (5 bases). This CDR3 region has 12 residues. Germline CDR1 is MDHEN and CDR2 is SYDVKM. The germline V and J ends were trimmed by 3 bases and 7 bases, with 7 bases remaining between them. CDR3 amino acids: CASSLRGNTIYF. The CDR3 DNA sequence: TGTGCCAGCAGTTTGCGGGGGAACACCATATATTTT.

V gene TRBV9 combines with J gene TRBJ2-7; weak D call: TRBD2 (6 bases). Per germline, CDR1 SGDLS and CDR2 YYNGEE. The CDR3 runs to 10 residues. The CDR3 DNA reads TGTTCTTCGGGAGTAAACGAGCAGTACTTC. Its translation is CSSGVNEQYF.

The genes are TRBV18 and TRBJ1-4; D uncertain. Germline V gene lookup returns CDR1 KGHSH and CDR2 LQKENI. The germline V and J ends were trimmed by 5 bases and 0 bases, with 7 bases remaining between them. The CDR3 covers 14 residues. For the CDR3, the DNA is TGTGCCAGCTCATCCGGGACAACTAATGAAAAACTGTTTTTT. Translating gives CASSSGTTNEKLFF.

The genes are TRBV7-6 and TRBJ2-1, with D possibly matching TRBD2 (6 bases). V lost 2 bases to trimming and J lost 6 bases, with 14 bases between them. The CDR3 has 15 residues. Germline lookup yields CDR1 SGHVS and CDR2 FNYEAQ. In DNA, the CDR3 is TGTGCCAGCAGCTTATTCCGGGGGACGGGCAATGAGCAGTTCTTC. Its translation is CASSLFRGTGNEQFF.

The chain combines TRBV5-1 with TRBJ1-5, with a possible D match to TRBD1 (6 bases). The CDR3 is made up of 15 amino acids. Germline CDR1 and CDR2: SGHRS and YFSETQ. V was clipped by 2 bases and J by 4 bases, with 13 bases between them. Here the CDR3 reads CASSLRGAENQPQHF. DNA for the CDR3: TGCGCCAGCAGCTTACGGGGGGCGGAAAATCAGCCCCAGCATTTT.

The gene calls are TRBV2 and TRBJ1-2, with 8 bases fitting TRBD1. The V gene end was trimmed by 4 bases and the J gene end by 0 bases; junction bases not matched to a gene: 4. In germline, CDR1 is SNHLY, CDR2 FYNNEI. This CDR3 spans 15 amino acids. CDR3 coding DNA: TGTGCCAGCAGTGTGGACAGGGCCTCTAACTATGGCTACACCTTC. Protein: CASSVDRASNYGYTF.